Below, 18 T cell receptor beta chains from the same sample are listed, as sequenced in a study of T cells after yellow fever vaccination. MiXCR, run by TCRdb on the 5' RACE reads, gives a single entry per CDR3 protein. The sample comprises hundreds of thousands of distinct CDR3 sequences, roughly a sixth of which are singletons, and 18% rests with the top ten. The sequences come from PBMCs, collected before the yellow fever booster vaccination. These receptors came from a man between 18 and 35 years old who received the YFV17D yellow fever vaccine.

The chain couples TRBV5-1 to TRBJ2-2; TRBD1 might be the D (5 bases). The CDR3 sequence is 15 residues long. Germline assignment: CDR1 SGHRS and CDR2 YFSETQ. Trimming took off 2 bases at V and 5 bases at J, with 13 bases between the two ends. The CDR3 nucleotides are TGCGCCAGCAGCTTCACCGACAGTAGGACCGGGGAGCTGTTTTTT. Translated, it gives CASSFTDSRTGELFF.

This clonotype was picked up many times. The chain carries TRBV10-3 and TRBJ2-1, with D maybe TRBD2 (6 bases). CDR3 size: 15 residues. Looked up from germline, CDR1 is ENHRY and CDR2 is SYGVKD. The germline V and J ends were trimmed by 6 bases and 8 bases, with 20 bases remaining between them. The CDR3 sequence is CAIRRDFLEGDEQFF. The CDR3 bases are TGTGCCATCAGAAGGGACTTCCTTGAGGGAGATGAGCAGTTCTTC.

This clonotype was seen a few times. The chain uses TRBV20-1 and TRBJ1-2; possible D gene TRBD1, 6 bases. This CDR3 is built from 13 residues. Per the germline V gene, CDR1 is DFQATT and CDR2 is SNEGSKA (reference sequence). V was shortened by 3 bases and J by 5 bases, with 13 bases between the two germline ends. The CDR3 region has the DNA TGCAGTGCTAGGACAGGCTTTCTGTATGGCTACACCTTC. The encoded protein is CSARTGFLYGYTF.

In this sample, this clonotype turned up a few times. The V and J genes are TRBV6-2 or TRBV6-3 and TRBJ2-1, with D possibly TRBD1 on 6 matching bases. The CDR3 extends over 16 amino acids. The germline V gene encodes CDR1 MNHEY and CDR2 SVGEGT. The ends were cut back, 4 bases at V and 7 bases at J, with 20 bases in the middle. CDR3 nucleotides: TGTGCCAGCAGTTCCAACAGGTTAAGGGGGTTAAATGAGCAGTTCTTC. Amino acids: CASSSNRLRGLNEQFF.

The rearrangement uses TRBV2 and TRBJ1-1, with D unresolved. Trimming took 4 bases from V and 5 from J, leaving 11 bases between them. The CDR3 runs to 13 residues. From germline, CDR1 is SNHLY and CDR2 FYNNEI. In nucleotides, the CDR3 is TGTGCCAGCAGTGCCGCACCCCGGACTGAAGCTTTCTTT. Translation gives CASSAAPRTEAFF. The whole variable domain, filled in from reference TRBV2 and TRBJ1-1, reads EPEVTQTPSHQVTQMGQEVILRCVPISNHLYFYWYRQILGQKVEFLVSFYNNEISEKSEIFDDQFSVERPDGSNFTLKIRSTKLEDSAMYFCASSAAPRTEAFFGQGTRLTVV.

V and J are TRBV23-1 and TRBJ2-1, with a tentative D call TRBD1 (5 bases). TRBV23-1 is an ORF, with its function uncertain. Trimming pared 11 bases from V and 15 bases from J, leaving 14 bases between. CDR3 length: 9 amino acids. In nucleotides, the CDR3 is TGCGCCCTGAGCCTTGGGGCGTTCTTC. It is translated as CALSLGAFF.

This clonotype has only a few counts. This chain connects TRBV29-1 to TRBJ1-1; TRBD1 might be the D (5 bases). From germline, CDR1 is SQVTM and CDR2 ANQGSEA. V lost 6 bases to trimming and J lost 0 bases, with 14 bases between them. This CDR3 spans 14 amino acids. The CDR3 nucleotides read TGCAGCGTGGTGGGACTGCCCATGAACACTGAAGCTTTCTTT. Translation: CSVVGLPMNTEAFF.

The chain links TRBV7-3 to TRBJ2-5, with 9 bases identical to TRBD2. The CDR3 runs 16 residues. Germline V CDR1 and CDR2: SGHTA, FQGTGA. Trimming at V came to 1 base and at J to 4 bases, leaving 7 bases not matched to a gene. In DNA, the CDR3 is TGTGCCAGCAGCTTAAAGTGGGCGGGGGGGCTAGAGACCCAGTACTTC. Encoded protein: CASSLKWAGGLETQYF.

This chain uses TRBV11-2 with TRBJ2-7, with D possibly TRBD1 on 7 matching bases. Trimming took off 4 bases at V and 7 bases at J, with 17 bases between the two ends. Germline CDR1 is SGHAT and CDR2 is FQNNGV. The CDR3 consists of 14 residues. The CDR3 nucleotides read TGTGCCAGCAGCTCACAGGGGCAGGGGAGGGAGCAGTACGTC. Translated, it gives CASSSQGQGREQYV.

The CDR3 nucleotides read TGTGCCAGCAGTTACCCCACAGCGGGGGCCTACAATGAGCAGTTCTTC. This gives the protein CASSYPTAGAYNEQFF. The chain carries TRBV6-5 and TRBJ2-1; 8 bases agree with TRBD2. The CDR3 length is 16 residues. Germline CDR1 is MNHEY and CDR2 is SVGAGI. The junction had 5 bases not matched to a gene; V was cut back by 2 bases and J by 2 bases.

The rearrangement links TRBV5-1 to TRBJ2-3; D ambiguous. Germline V CDR1 and CDR2: SGHRS, YFSETQ. The CDR3 spans 12 residues. The V end was cut by 5 bases, the J end by 6 bases, with 10 bases between. CDR3 in amino acids: CASSWNWDTQYF. The CDR3 coding sequence is TGCGCCAGCAGTTGGAACTGGGATACGCAGTATTTT.

V is TRBV4-1 and J is TRBJ2-7; 10 bases line up with TRBD2. With 1 base clipped from V and 5 bases from J, the junction kept 8 bases outside the gene matches. This CDR3 spans 16 amino acids. Germline V lookup: CDR1 MGHRA, CDR2 YSYEKL. In nucleotides, the CDR3 is TGCGCCAGCAGCCAAGGGAGCGGGGGGGCTGTCGACGAGCAGTACTTC. It translates to CASSQGSGGAVDEQYF.

CDR3 nucleotide sequence: TGCAGCCCTGGGGGGAACACTGAAGCTTTCTTT. Its protein product is CSPGGNTEAFF. The V call is TRBV29-1, the J call TRBJ1-1, with a possible D match to TRBD1 (5 bases). Trimming took off 8 bases at V and 1 base at J, with 8 bases between the two ends. The germline V gene has CDR1 SQVTM and CDR2 ANQGSEA. This CDR3 has 11 residues.

In its sample, this clonotype was seen a few times. V gene TRBV29-1 combines with J gene TRBJ1-2, with 7 positions matching TRBD1. The CDR3 is made up of 12 amino acids. Looked up from germline, CDR1 is SQVTM and CDR2 is ANQGSEA. Trimming at V came to 2 bases and at J to 4 bases, leaving 1 base not matched to a gene. The CDR3 protein is CSVERTGYGYTF. The CDR3 nucleotides read TGCAGCGTTGAAAGGACAGGCTATGGCTACACCTTC.

In its sample, this clonotype was seen a few times. V and J are TRBV15 and TRBJ2-3; D is tentatively TRBD1 or TRBD2 (6 bases each). Germline values: CDR1 LNHNV, CDR2 YYDKDF (reference sequence). V was clipped by 1 base and J by 0 bases, with 11 bases between them. The CDR3 loop spans 16 amino acids. In DNA, the CDR3 is TGTGCCACCAGCAGAGTTTCGGGGGCTAGCACAGATACGCAGTATTTT. Residues: CATSRVSGASTDTQYF.

V and J are TRBV12-3 or TRBV12-4 and TRBJ1-4, with D hard to call. The length of the CDR3 is 14 residues. V gave up 3 bases and J gave up 4 bases, with 9 bases separating them. CDR3 sequence: CASSLRQLNEKLFF. DNA for the CDR3: TGTGCCAGCAGTTTGAGGCAGCTTAATGAAAAACTGTTTTTT.

The chain uses TRBV29-1 and TRBJ2-2; no clear D gene. The V and J ends lost 0 bases and 0 bases respectively, with 8 bases between them. Germline values: CDR1 SQVTM, CDR2 ANQGSEA. This CDR3 region has 15 residues. CDR3 in amino acids: CSVEDGQANTGELFF. The CDR3 region has the DNA TGCAGCGTTGAAGACGGGCAAGCGAACACCGGGGAGCTGTTTTTT.

The chain carries TRBV7-2 and TRBJ2-1; the D gene could be TRBD1 or TRBD2 (5 bases each). CDR3 length: 18 amino acids. Trimming took 3 bases from V and 4 from J, leaving 22 bases between them. The germline V gene encodes CDR1 SGHTA and CDR2 FQGNSA. The CDR3 spells CASSFPLRRTGPYNEQFF. The CDR3, as DNA: TGTGCCAGCAGCTTTCCACTCCGCCGAACGGGGCCATACAATGAGCAGTTCTTC. The full variable domain, rest sourced from reference TRBV7-2 and TRBJ2-1, is GAGVSQSPSNKVTEKGKDVELRCDPISGHTALYWYRQSLGQGLEFLIYFQGNSAPDKSGLPSDRFSAERTGGSVSTLTIQRTQQEDSAVYLCASSFPLRRTGPYNEQFFGPGTRLTVL.